This TCR beta chain comes out of a study of cytomegalovirus exposure and HLA in healthy donors (dated by TCRdb to the late 2010s). Notes on the research overall: The 650 to 800 repertoires of the first cohort and the roughly 120 validation repertoires were produced on the same platform, according to a later analysis. To predict cytomegalovirus infection status, the study brought together high-throughput TCR immunosequencing, statistical association of individual TCRs with disease status, and machine learning. The study aimed to test whether cataloging public T cell receptors could reveal signatures of past pathogen exposure. A separate validation cohort of roughly 110 different subjects was used in addition to the approximately 640-subject first cohort. The paper's findings and limits, for the study overall: Subsequent analysis determined that TCRs grouped into clusters in the first cohort also showed a tendency toward co-occurrence across the roughly 130 validation repertoires, and approximately 94% of cluster scores exceeded 0. In vitro tests confirmed that a few of the cytomegalovirus-associated TCR beta chains recognize cytomegalovirus antigens. While some public TCRs were present in many individuals, most TCR sequences turned up only very rarely across donors. The authors suggested that the approach could potentially be extended to other disease states and immunological phenotypes. All 120 or so repertoires were used to score co-occurrence in the validation cohort in a later analysis, because that analysis had no HLA typing for the cohort. The study gave a list of some 150 TCR beta chains associated with cytomegalovirus. In both the original and validation cohorts, the classifier was reported to diagnose cytomegalovirus status with high specificity and sensitivity.

Separate from the approximately 700-subject first cohort, the validation cohort of roughly 110 subjects was the group to which the donors belonged. To prepare the library, the immunoSEQ multiplex PCR assay was applied. The authors processed their data as follows. A statistical classification framework was built to diagnose cytomegalovirus status from the catalog of TCR beta chain sequences. The clones in this table, taken by TCRdb from immuneACCESS, are in-frame only. Not every clone is retained; where verified, under half of the shortfall comes from an unresolved V gene, and the cause of the rest is unknown. From that table come the V and J calls and clone size; the DNA was used to work out D and trimming. For this sample the table gives 80,000 to 100,000 clones, of which approximately 88% were detected only once. The ten most abundant clones make up 3.9% of the sample. On this clone: Its antigen specificity is not known. No much larger clone exists at a distance of one base, and base qualities are not known.

Including cysteine and phenylalanine, the CDR3 has 14 amino acids. Only the CDR3 region is kept as DNA, spanning 42 bases read in frame from base 1. The germline V gene encodes CDR1 SNHLY and CDR2 FYNNEI. The germline ends are 19 bases apart after V is trimmed by 7 bases and J by 6 bases. The receptor was isolated from a woman between 25 and 40 years old in good health and CMV-seronegative. Sample: PBMCs. The chain joins TRBV2 to TRBJ2-7; tentative D gene TRBD1, with 5 bases matching. The CDR3 in this case is CASIDSDLRSEQYF. The base sequence is TGTGCCAGCATAGACAGCGATCTTCGTTCCGAGCAGTACTTC.